This is a list of T cell receptor beta chains from one sample in a study of immune cell composition in non-small cell lung cancer. Method: immunoSEQ multiplex PCR; TCRdb's copy keeps in-frame clones and lacks some. Among around 3,000 clones, around 75% were seen once, and the ten largest hold around 10%. Material for sequencing was lung tumor tissue. The origin of the receptors is a human donor with non-small cell lung cancer. Both conserved end residues are trimmed from each CDR3.

v_gene: TRBV7-2
j_gene: TRBJ2-2
len: 12
CDR3aa: ASSLAGGTGELF

v_gene: TRBV15
j_gene: TRBJ1-1
len: 12
CDR3aa: ATSRDRGYTEAF

v_gene: TRBV6-6
j_gene: TRBJ2-1
len: 12
CDR3aa: ASTETGTRNEQF

v_gene: TRBV18
j_gene: TRBJ2-3
len: 12
CDR3aa: ASSPPGGKDTQY

v_gene: TRBV27
j_gene: TRBJ1-6
len: 10
CDR3aa: ASTQGVSPLH

v_gene: TRBV5-6
j_gene: TRBJ2-5
len: 11
CDR3aa: ASSLVELETQY

v_gene: TRBV27
j_gene: TRBJ2-1
len: 13
CDR3aa: ASRPAGGPSNEQF

v_gene: TRBV2
j_gene: TRBJ2-5
len: 14
CDR3aa: ASRDLTGGYVETQY

v_gene: TRBV6-5
j_gene: TRBJ2-1
len: 12
CDR3aa: ASSYYDGNNEQF

v_gene: TRBV6-4
j_gene: TRBJ1-5
len: 13
CDR3aa: ASSQDRGPNQPQH

v_gene: TRBV5-1
j_gene: TRBJ2-7
len: 11
CDR3aa: ASSDDNSYEQY

v_gene: TRBV7-3
j_gene: TRBJ1-1
len: 12
CDR3aa: ASSPTMGGTEAF

v_gene: TRBV4-3
j_gene: TRBJ2-6
len: 19
CDR3aa: ASSQEDGGASFYSGANVLT

v_gene: TRBV19
j_gene: TRBJ1-4
len: 13
CDR3aa: ASSSADTLREKLF

v_gene: TRBV7-9
j_gene: TRBJ1-1
len: 12
CDR3aa: ASIRTGGNTEAF

v_gene: TRBV5-6
j_gene: TRBJ1-1
len: 12
CDR3aa: ASSPGGMNTEAF

v_gene: TRBV28
j_gene: TRBJ1-4
len: 13
CDR3aa: ASSTRTAANEKLF

v_gene: TRBV6-6
j_gene: TRBJ1-5
len: 13
CDR3aa: ASSYSSFANQPQH

v_gene: TRBV19
j_gene: TRBJ1-2
len: 11
CDR3aa: ASSQKDSEGYT

v_gene: TRBV5-4
j_gene: TRBJ2-5
len: 13
CDR3aa: ASSPPGLAGETQY